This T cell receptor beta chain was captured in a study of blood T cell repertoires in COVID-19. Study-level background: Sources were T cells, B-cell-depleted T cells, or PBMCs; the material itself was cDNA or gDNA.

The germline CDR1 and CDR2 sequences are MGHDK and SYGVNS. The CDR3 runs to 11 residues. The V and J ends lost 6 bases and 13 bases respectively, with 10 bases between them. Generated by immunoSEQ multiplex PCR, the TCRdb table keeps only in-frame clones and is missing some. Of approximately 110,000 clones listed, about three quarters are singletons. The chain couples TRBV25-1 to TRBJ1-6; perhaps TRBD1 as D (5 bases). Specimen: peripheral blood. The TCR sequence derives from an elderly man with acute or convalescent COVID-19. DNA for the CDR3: TGTGCCAGCAGCCTCGGGGGGCCCCTCCACTTT. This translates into CASSLGGPLHF.